The 26 T cell receptor beta chains listed next were all sequenced from one sample in a study of blood T cell repertoires in COVID-19. The data were produced by immunoSEQ multiplex PCR, yet TCRdb's version contains in-frame clones alone and is incomplete. Of 150,000 or so clones listed, approximately 90% are singletons. Sequencing was performed on PBMCs or T cells enriched from blood (not recorded which). The receptors here all came from a woman between 40 and 50 years old who had been exposed to COVID-19.

This chain uses TRBV10-3 with TRBJ1-5; 9 bases map to TRBD1. Germline V CDR1 and CDR2: ENHRY, SYGVKD. This CDR3 has 15 residues. Unmatched junction bases numbered 8, after V lost 9 bases and J lost 2 bases. CDR3 nucleotides: TGTGCCATAAACCCGGGACAGGGACGCAATCAGCCCCAGCATTTT. It yields the protein CAINPGQGRNQPQHF.

This chain connects TRBV5-1 to TRBJ2-2; the match to TRBD1 covers 8 bases. The CDR3 is 15 amino acids. Germline V CDR1 and CDR2: SGHRS, YFSETQ. V shed 0 bases, J shed 4 bases, and the junction held 2 bases outside the gene matches. CDR3 sequence: CASSLGQGTTGELFF. The CDR3 coding sequence is TGCGCCAGCAGCTTGGGACAGGGGACCACCGGGGAGCTGTTTTTT.

V and J are TRBV28 and TRBJ2-2, with 16 bases aligning to TRBD2. V trimming: 5 bases; J trimming: 3 bases; junction bases outside the gene matches: 3. CDR1 is MDHEN and CDR2 is SYDVKM in the germline V gene. This CDR3 contains 17 residues. CDR3 bases: TGTGCCAGCAGTCCTGGGACTAGCGGGAGGGACACCGGGGAGCTGTTTTTT. It codes for CASSPGTSGRDTGELFF.

This chain links TRBV7-9 with TRBJ2-1; a possible D gene is TRBD1 (6 bases). Germline V gives CDR1 SEHNR, CDR2 FQNEAQ (reference sequence). The V end was cut by 3 bases, the J end by 6 bases, with 15 bases between. This CDR3 region has 15 residues. Here the CDR3 DNA reads TGTGCCAGCAGCTTGGGGCAGGGGAGCCTCAATGAGCAGTTCTTC. It is translated as CASSLGQGSLNEQFF.

This chain links TRBV7-8 with TRBJ2-2; D is perhaps TRBD2 (6 bases). The V end lost 1 base, the J end lost 7 bases, and 13 bases lay between the germline ends. This CDR3 region has 15 residues. From germline, CDR1 is SGHVS and CDR2 FQNEAQ. CDR3 amino acids: CASSLGTSGDGELFF. The CDR3 nucleotides read TGTGCCAGCAGCTTAGGGACATCGGGGGACGGGGAGCTGTTTTTT.

V gene TRBV24-1 combines with J gene TRBJ2-1; TRBD2 agrees at 11 bases. The CDR3 runs 16 residues. V lost 4 bases, J lost 7 bases, and 8 bases stayed unmatched. Germline CDR1 KGHDR, CDR2 SFDVKD. The CDR3 protein is CATSDPTSGSSNEQFF. For the CDR3, the DNA is TGTGCCACCAGTGACCCCACTAGCGGGAGCTCGAATGAGCAGTTCTTC.

The chain links TRBV5-4 to TRBJ1-3, with D unresolved. V dropped 4 bases and J dropped 3 bases, with 11 bases sitting between them. The CDR3 is 14 amino acids. Germline CDR1 SGHNT, CDR2 YYREEE (reference sequence). The CDR3 region is CASSVPGNGNTIYF. In DNA form, the CDR3 reads TGTGCCAGCAGCGTTCCGGGAAATGGAAACACCATATATTTT.

The chain links TRBV19 to TRBJ1-6, with 7 bases identical to TRBD1. The length of the CDR3 is 15 residues. The trim removed 5 bases at V and 10 bases at J, leaving 11 bases unmatched. CDR1 and CDR2 from the germline V gene are LNHDA and SQIVND (reference sequence). The DNA for the CDR3 is TGTGCCAGTAGTGCCCAGACAGGGAGCGGCTCACCCCTCCACTTT. This gives the protein CASSAQTGSGSPLHF.

The genes are TRBV27 and TRBJ2-2; 11 nucleotides line up with TRBD1. Germline CDR1 MNHEY, CDR2 SMNVEV (reference sequence). The CDR3 sequence is 18 residues long. The junction had 14 bases not matched to a gene; V was cut back by 7 bases and J by 4 bases. CDR3 sequence: CASTPGAGQGGGTGELFF. Here the CDR3 DNA reads TGTGCCAGCACTCCAGGGGCGGGACAGGGGGGTGGCACCGGGGAGCTGTTTTTT.

CDR3 sequence (DNA): TGTGCCGGAGGAGGTAGGAGGAATCAGCCCCAGCATTTT. It yields the protein CAGGGRRNQPQHF. The J gene is TRBJ1-5, the V gene TRBV19; no definite D call. Germline lookup yields CDR1 LNHDA and CDR2 SQIVND (reference sequence). Trimming cost V 11 bases and J 4 bases, with 15 bases left between them. The CDR3 consists of 13 residues.

The CDR3 bases are TGTGCCAGCAGTGAGTTTAGTTACAATGAGCAGTTCTTC. Translated: CASSEFSYNEQFF. The rearrangement uses TRBV6-4 and TRBJ2-1; D call uncertain. The germline gives CDR1 MRHNA, CDR2 SNTAGT. The V end was cut by 3 bases, the J end by 4 bases, with 7 bases between. CDR3 length: 13 residues.

J is TRBJ2-1 and V is TRBV5-4, with 13 bases aligning to TRBD2. The germline CDR1 and CDR2 sequences are SGHNT and YYREEE (reference sequence). The CDR3 sequence is 17 residues long. Unmatched junction bases numbered 3, after V lost 3 bases and J lost 0 bases. CDR3 nucleotide sequence: TGTGCCAGCAGCTCGGGACTAGCGGGGAGCTCCTACAATGAGCAGTTCTTC. It translates to CASSSGLAGSSYNEQFF.

J is TRBJ2-3 and V is TRBV19; 8 bases are a match to TRBD2. After removal of 5 bases from V and 1 base from J, the junction contained 2 bases not matched to a gene. Germline V gives CDR1 LNHDA, CDR2 SQIVND (reference sequence). CDR3 length equals 14 residues. The CDR3, as DNA: TGTGCCAGTAGTCGGGGGGGAGGCACAGATACGCAGTATTTT. Translated, it gives CASSRGGGTDTQYF.

This chain uses TRBV7-2 with TRBJ2-7; unclear D gene. CDR1 and CDR2 from the germline V gene are SGHTA and FQGNSA. V lost 1 base and J 0 bases, leaving 7 bases between the germline ends. This CDR3 comprises 14 residues. The CDR3 nucleotides read TGTGCCAGCAGCTTAGAACTGCGCTCCTACGAGCAGTACTTC. Amino acid sequence: CASSLELRSYEQYF.

This chain connects TRBV12-3 or TRBV12-4 to TRBJ1-1; TRBD1 is a possible D gene (5 bases). The ends were cut back, 6 bases at V and 4 bases at J, with 12 bases in the middle. This CDR3 comprises 13 residues. The CDR3 spells CASSLNGATEAFF. The DNA of the CDR3 is TGTGCCAGCAGCCTTAATGGGGCCACTGAAGCTTTCTTT.

This chain links TRBV27 with TRBJ1-3; weak D call: TRBD1 (6 bases). Germline-derived CDR1 and CDR2 are MNHEY and SMNVEV (reference sequence). The CDR3 has 15 amino acids. V shed 6 bases and J shed 0 bases, with 12 bases lying between them. CDR3 nucleotide sequence: TGTGCCAGCAGACAACAGGGAGACTCTGGAAACACCATATATTTT. Its protein product is CASRQQGDSGNTIYF.

This chain uses TRBV3-1 (or the pseudogene TRBV3-2) with TRBJ1-5; D is unresolved. The CDR3 runs to 14 residues. V dropped 2 bases and J dropped 2 bases, with 7 bases sitting between them. CDR1 and CDR2 (germline): LGHDT, YNNKEL (reference sequence). This CDR3 is CASSQSSGNQPQHF. For the CDR3, the DNA is TGTGCCAGCAGCCAATCTTCCGGCAATCAGCCCCAGCATTTT.

The genes are TRBV3-1 (or the pseudogene TRBV3-2) and TRBJ1-4; tentatively, D is TRBD1 (5 bases). In germline, CDR1 is LGHDT, CDR2 YNNKEL (reference sequence). The CDR3 runs 12 residues. The germline V and J ends were trimmed by 8 bases and 5 bases, with 9 bases remaining between them. The CDR3 nucleotides are TGTGCCAGCGGCAGGGTAAATGAAAAACTGTTTTTT. Translating it yields CASGRVNEKLFF.

The chain employs TRBV28 and TRBJ2-5; a weak D match, TRBD1 (5 bases). The ends were cut back, 5 bases at V and 2 bases at J, with 18 bases in the middle. The germline gives CDR1 MDHEN, CDR2 SYDVKM. This CDR3 region has 16 residues. The CDR3 sequence: CASSAPRVGLQETQYF. The CDR3 nucleotides are TGTGCCAGCAGTGCCCCCAGGGTAGGGTTACAAGAGACCCAGTACTTC.

The J gene is TRBJ2-2, the V gene TRBV4-2, with 8 bases that match TRBD2. The junction had 9 bases not matched to a gene; V was cut back by 2 bases and J by 4 bases. The CDR3 runs to 17 residues. From germline, CDR1 is LGHNA and CDR2 YNFKEQ. CDR3 sequence (DNA): TGTGCCAGCAGCCAACCTCGCGGGGGGAGATTCACCGGGGAGCTGTTTTTT. It specifies CASSQPRGGRFTGELFF.

V gene TRBV3-1 (or the pseudogene TRBV3-2) combines with J gene TRBJ1-5; no clear D. V dropped 4 bases and J dropped 4 bases, with 11 bases sitting between them. Germline CDR1 reads LGHDT; CDR2 reads YNNKEL (reference sequence). This CDR3 is 14 amino acids long. The CDR3 region is CASSRPRGNQPQHF. The CDR3 DNA follows: TGTGCCAGCAGCCGGCCCCGAGGTAATCAGCCCCAGCATTTT.

V is TRBV6-5 and J is TRBJ2-2; D possibly corresponds to TRBD2 (6 bases). Trimming took 0 bases from V and 5 from J, leaving 7 bases between them. Germline assignment: CDR1 MNHEY and CDR2 SVGAGI. This CDR3 contains 14 residues. The CDR3 region is CASSYSAGTGELFF. CDR3 sequence (DNA): TGTGCCAGCAGTTACTCGGCGGGAACCGGGGAGCTGTTTTTT.

V is TRBV5-1 and J is TRBJ1-1, with D possibly being TRBD1 (6 bases). In germline, CDR1 is SGHRS, CDR2 YFSETQ. This CDR3 spans 14 amino acids. The ends were cut back, 0 bases at V and 6 bases at J, with 12 bases in the middle. The CDR3 loop reads CASSLVTGISEAFF. The CDR3 DNA follows: TGCGCCAGCAGCTTGGTGACAGGTATCTCTGAAGCTTTCTTT.

The gene calls are TRBV3-1 (or the pseudogene TRBV3-2) and TRBJ1-1, with 7 nucleotides matching TRBD1. The CDR3 loop spans 14 amino acids. Germline trimming cut 2 bases from V and 8 bases from J; bases unmatched to any gene: 8. The germline CDR1 and CDR2 sequences are LGHDT and YNNKEL (reference sequence). In DNA form, the CDR3 reads TGTGCCAGCAGCCAAAGACCGGACAGGACAGAAGCTTTCTTT. Translated: CASSQRPDRTEAFF.

The rearrangement links TRBV28 to TRBJ1-5; D is ambiguous. V shed 3 bases and J shed 9 bases, with 6 bases lying between them. Germline V CDR1 and CDR2: MDHEN, SYDVKM. The CDR3 covers 11 residues. As DNA, the CDR3 is TGTGCCAGCAGTTTCTCGGGGCCCCAGCATTTT. It codes for CASSFSGPQHF.

V usage is TRBV6-5 and J usage is TRBJ1-5; 9 positions match TRBD1. Germline loops: CDR1 MNHEY, CDR2 SVGAGI. This CDR3 is 15 amino acids long. After removal of 2 bases from V and 3 bases from J, the junction contained 2 bases not matched to a gene. The CDR3, as DNA: TGTGCCAGCAGTTACGGACAGGGGACCAATCAGCCCCAGCATTTT. Its protein product is CASSYGQGTNQPQHF.